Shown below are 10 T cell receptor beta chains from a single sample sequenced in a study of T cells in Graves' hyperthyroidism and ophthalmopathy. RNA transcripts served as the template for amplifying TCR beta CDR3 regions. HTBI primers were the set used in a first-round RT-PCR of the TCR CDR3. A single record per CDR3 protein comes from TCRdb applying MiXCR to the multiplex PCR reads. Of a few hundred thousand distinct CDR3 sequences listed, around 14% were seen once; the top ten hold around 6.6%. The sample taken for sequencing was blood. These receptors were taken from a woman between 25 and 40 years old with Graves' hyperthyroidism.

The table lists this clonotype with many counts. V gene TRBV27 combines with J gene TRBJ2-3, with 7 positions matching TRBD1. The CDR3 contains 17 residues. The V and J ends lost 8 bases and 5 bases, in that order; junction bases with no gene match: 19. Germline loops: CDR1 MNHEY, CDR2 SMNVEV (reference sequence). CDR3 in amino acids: CASRLLPQGVAQDTQYF. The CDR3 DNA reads TGTGCCAGCCGTCTACTGCCCCAGGGGGTAGCACAAGATACGCAGTATTTT.

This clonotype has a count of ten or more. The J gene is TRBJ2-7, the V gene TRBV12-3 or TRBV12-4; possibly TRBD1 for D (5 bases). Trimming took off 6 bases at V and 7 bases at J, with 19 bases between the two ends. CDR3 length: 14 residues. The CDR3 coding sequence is TGTGCCAGCAGGGCAGGACATACCTCGATAGAGCAGTACTTC. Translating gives CASRAGHTSIEQYF.

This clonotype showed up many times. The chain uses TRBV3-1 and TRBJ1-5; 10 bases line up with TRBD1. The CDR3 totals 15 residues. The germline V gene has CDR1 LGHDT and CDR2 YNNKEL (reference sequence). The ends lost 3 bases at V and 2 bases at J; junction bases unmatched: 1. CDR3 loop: CASSQGTGGNQPQHF. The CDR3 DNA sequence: TGTGCCAGCAGCCAGGGGACAGGGGGCAATCAGCCCCAGCATTTT.

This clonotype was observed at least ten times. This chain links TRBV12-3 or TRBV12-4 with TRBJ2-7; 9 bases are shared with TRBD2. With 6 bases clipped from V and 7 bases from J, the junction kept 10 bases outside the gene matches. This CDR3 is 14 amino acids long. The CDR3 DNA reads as TGTGCCAGCAGCGCTATAGCGGGAGCATCAGAGCAGTACTTC. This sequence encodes CASSAIAGASEQYF.

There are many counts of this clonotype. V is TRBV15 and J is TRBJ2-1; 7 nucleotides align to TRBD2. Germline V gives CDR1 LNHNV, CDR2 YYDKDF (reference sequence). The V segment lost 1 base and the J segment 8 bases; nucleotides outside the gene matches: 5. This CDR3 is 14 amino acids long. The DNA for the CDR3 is TGTGCCACCAGCAGAGCTGCGACTAGCTATGAGCAGTTCTTC. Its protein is CATSRAATSYEQFF.

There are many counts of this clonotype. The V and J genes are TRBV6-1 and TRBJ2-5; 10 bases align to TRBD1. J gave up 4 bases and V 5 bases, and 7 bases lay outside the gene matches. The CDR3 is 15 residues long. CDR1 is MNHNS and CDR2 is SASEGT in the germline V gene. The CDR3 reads CASSRDRGLRETQYF. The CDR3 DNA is TGTGCCAGCAGTCGGGACAGGGGTTTGCGAGAGACCCAGTACTTC.

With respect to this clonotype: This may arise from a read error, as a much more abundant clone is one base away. The CDR3 loop is CASSSYSGRDEQHF. The CDR3 region has the DNA TGTGCCAGCAGTTCATATAGCGGGAGGGACGAGCAGCACTTC. The chain uses TRBV2 and TRBJ2-7, with TRBD2 matching 11 bases. Germline V CDR1 and CDR2: SNHLY, FYNNEI. The CDR3 runs 14 residues.

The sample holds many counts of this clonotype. The CDR3 loop reads CASSFRVTVDNEQFF. CDR3 bases: TGTGCCAGCAGCTTTCGCGTGACTGTGGACAATGAGCAGTTCTTC. The genes are TRBV5-6 and TRBJ2-1; unclear D gene. This CDR3 has 15 residues. V lost 2 bases to trimming and J lost 5 bases, with 14 bases between them. Germline values: CDR1 SGHDT, CDR2 YYEEEE.

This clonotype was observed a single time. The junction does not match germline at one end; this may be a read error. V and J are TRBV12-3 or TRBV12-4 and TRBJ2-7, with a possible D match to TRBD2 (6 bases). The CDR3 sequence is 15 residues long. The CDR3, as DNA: TGCGCCAGGAGCCCGACTAGGACGGGGACCTACGAGCAGTACTTC. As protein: CARSPTRTGTYEQYF.

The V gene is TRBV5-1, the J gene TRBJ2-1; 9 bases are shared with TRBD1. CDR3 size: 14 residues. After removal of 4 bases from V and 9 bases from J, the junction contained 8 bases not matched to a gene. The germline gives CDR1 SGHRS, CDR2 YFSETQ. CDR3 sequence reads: CASSPGQGLGEQFF. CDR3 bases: TGCGCCAGCAGCCCGGGACAGGGATTAGGTGAGCAGTTCTTC.